The source of this TCR beta chain is a study of blood T cell dynamics during melanoma immunotherapy. Overall study: Metastatic melanoma patients received first-line pembrolizumab or nivolumab plus ipilimumab. General study findings and limits: At W3, later disease-control patients showed bifurcated PBMC repertoire changes, unlike progressors.

There are a few counts of this clone. The target antigen is unknown. Measured with immunoSEQ multiplex PCR; TCRdb has only the in-frame clones, and not every one. The data contain 25,000 to 30,000 clones, roughly 88% of them seen just once; the ten biggest clones take up 10%. Time point: week 3, after first cycle of checkpoint inhibitor. At 12 weeks after first infusion, RECIST 1.1 defined response for most patients. Germline V gives CDR1 SGHRS, CDR2 YFSETQ. The CDR3 spans 15 residues. The germline V and J ends were trimmed by 4 bases and 0 bases, with 11 bases remaining between them. V is TRBV5-1 and J is TRBJ1-5, with D maybe TRBD1 (5 bases). This receptor was identified in a human donor with melanoma. This specimen was blood, taken from a patient treated with checkpoint blockade. The CDR3 DNA reads TGCGCCAGCAGCCTGAACGGGGCTAGCAATCAGCCCCAGCATTTT. Amino acid sequence: CASSLNGASNQPQHF. Full variable domain (missing parts from reference TRBV5-1 and TRBJ1-5): KAGVTQTPRYLIKTRGQQVTLSCSPISGHRSVSWYQQTPGQGLQFLFEYFSETQRNKGNFPGRFSGRQFSNSRSEMNVSTLELGDSALYLCASSLNGASNQPQHFGDGTRLSIL.